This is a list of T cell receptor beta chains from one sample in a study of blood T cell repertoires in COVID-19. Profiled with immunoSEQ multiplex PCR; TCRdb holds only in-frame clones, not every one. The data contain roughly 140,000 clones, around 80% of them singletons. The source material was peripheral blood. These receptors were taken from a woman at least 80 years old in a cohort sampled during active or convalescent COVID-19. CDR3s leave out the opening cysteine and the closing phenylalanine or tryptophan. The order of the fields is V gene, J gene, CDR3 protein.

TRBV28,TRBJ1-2,ASSFDSYTNYGYT
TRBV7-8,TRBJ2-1,ASSLDYGGAGNEQF
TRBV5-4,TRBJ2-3,ASSARQGIVNTQY
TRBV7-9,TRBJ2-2,ASSLTGNTGELF
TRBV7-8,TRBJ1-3,ASSSGTGGLGGNTIY
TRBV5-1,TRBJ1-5,ASSLGTAINQPQH
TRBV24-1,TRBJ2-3,ATSDSGLTDTQY
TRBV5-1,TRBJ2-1,ASSPTSGGAYNEQF
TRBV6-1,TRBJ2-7,ASSERTGDGQY
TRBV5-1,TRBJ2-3,ASSLSGADTQY
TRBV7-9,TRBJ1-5,ASSPAGGGGNQPQH
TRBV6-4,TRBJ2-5,ASSPLWGQNQETQY
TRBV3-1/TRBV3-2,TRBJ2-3,ASSHWTSGGTTDTQY
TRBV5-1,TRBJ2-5,ASSLTGIQETQY
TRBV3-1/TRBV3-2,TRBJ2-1,ASSQVRLLAGYNEQF
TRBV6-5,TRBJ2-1,ASSPRGGLLDEQF
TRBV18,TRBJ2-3,ASSPRGTTTPDTQY
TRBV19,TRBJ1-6,ASSNQGLYNSPLH
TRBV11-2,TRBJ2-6,ASSLETAGANVLT
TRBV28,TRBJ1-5,ASRSSPVSNQPQH
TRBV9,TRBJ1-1,ASSVVTGAKAF
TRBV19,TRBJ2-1,ASSPGVYNEQF
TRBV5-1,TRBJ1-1,ASRRTGQQNTEAF
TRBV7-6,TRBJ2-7,ASSAGSSSYEQY
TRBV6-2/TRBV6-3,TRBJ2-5,ASSYRVTSGVKETQY
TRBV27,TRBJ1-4,ASSQGQLGNEKLF
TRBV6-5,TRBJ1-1,ASSPAQNTEAF
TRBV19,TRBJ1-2,ASRTEVYGYT
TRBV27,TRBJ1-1,ASSPRTGMNTEAF
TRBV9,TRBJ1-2,ASSARQGNYGYT
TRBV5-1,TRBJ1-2,ASSSAGGARGYT
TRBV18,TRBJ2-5,ASSLTKGRETQY
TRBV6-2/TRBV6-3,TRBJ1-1,ASSYGHRGRGVGTEAF
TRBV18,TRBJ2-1,ASARTVSPNEQF
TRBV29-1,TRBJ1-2,SVEDISGVGGTTNYGYT
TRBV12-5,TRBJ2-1,ASGGGLISYNEQF
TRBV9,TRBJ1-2,ASSLGQGAPGYT
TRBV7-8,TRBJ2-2,ASSPLARTGELF
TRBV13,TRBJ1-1,ASTRGPHEAF
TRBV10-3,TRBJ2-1,AISSDRGGDNEQF
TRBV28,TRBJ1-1,ASSRRDSRSTEAF
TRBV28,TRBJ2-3,ASVGGAKGTDTQY
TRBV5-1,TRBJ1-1,ASTLQGASDTEAF
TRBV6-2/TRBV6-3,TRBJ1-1,ASSQDSRISEAF